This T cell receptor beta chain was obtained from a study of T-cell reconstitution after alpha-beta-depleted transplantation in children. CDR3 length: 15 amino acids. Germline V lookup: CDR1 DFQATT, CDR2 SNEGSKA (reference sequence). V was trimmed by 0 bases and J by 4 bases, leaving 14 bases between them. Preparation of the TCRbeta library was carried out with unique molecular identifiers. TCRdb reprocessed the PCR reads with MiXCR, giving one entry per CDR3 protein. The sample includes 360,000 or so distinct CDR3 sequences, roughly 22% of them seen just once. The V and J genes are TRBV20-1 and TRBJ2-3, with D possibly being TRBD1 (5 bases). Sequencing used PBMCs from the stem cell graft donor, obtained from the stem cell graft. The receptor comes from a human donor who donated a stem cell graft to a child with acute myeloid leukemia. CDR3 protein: CSARDLGPEPDTQYF. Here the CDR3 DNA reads TGCAGTGCTAGAGATCTGGGGCCCGAACCAGATACGCAGTATTTT.